One sample yielded the 22 T cell receptor beta chains listed below, sequenced in a study of spatial heterogeneity in lung cancer. General study findings and limits: Tracking of tumor mutation counts was seen in expanded intratumoral alpha and beta TCR counts.

For these receptors, no antigen is known. Regarding time point: sample taken at primary tumor resection. TCRdb reprocessed the 5' RACE reads via MiXCR and lists one record per CDR3 protein. The table lists 13,000 or so distinct CDR3 sequences, about 4.6% of them singletons. The source was lung tumor tissue, collected at surgery. The receptors originated from a male donor with early-stage non-small cell lung cancer.

This clonotype was detected ten times or more. Found in a library prepared for alpha chains, this beta chain is an off-target read, and its abundance has little meaning. The V and J genes are TRBV4-1 and TRBJ1-5; TRBD1 is a possible D gene (5 bases). The germline CDR1 and CDR2 sequences are MGHRA and YSYEKL. V was pared by 1 base and J by 2 bases, with 12 bases between. CDR3 length equals 16 residues. The CDR3 here is CASSQVFRGGNQPQHF. DNA for the CDR3: TGCGCCAGCAGCCAAGTGTTTAGGGGAGGCAATCAGCCCCAGCATTTT.

This clonotype was seen many times. This beta chain is an off-target read within a library intended for alpha chains, so its frequency means little. The chain uses TRBV19 and TRBJ2-5; D is perhaps TRBD2 (6 bases). This CDR3 has 16 residues. V lost 5 bases, J lost 4 bases, and 20 bases lay in between. Germline lookup yields CDR1 LNHDA and CDR2 SQIVND (reference sequence). The CDR3 protein is CASSPGRTAGIETQYF. CDR3 in DNA: TGTGCCAGTAGTCCCGGGCGGACGGCGGGGATAGAGACCCAGTACTTC.

This clonotype was seen repeatedly, ten times or more. The size of this beta chain means little, since it is a stray read in a library made for alpha chains. This chain connects TRBV12-3 or TRBV12-4 to TRBJ2-7; 8 nucleotides match TRBD2. The junction had 7 bases not matched to a gene; V was cut back by 6 bases and J by 6 bases. The CDR3 sequence is 13 residues long. The CDR3 DNA reads TGTGCCAGCAGCCCTTACGCGGGGGGCGAGCAGTACTTC. The encoded protein is CASSPYAGGEQYF.

Remarks on this clonotype: Found in a library prepared for alpha chains, this beta chain is an off-target read, and its abundance has little meaning. This chain joins TRBV6-6 and TRBJ2-3; TRBD1 matches 8 bases. The CDR3 consists of 14 residues. CDR1 and CDR2 (germline): MNHNY, SVGAGI (reference sequence). V was pared by 10 bases and J by 5 bases, with 11 bases of the junction left unmatched. The CDR3, as DNA: TGTGCCACACGAGGACAGGGAGGAAGAGATACGCAGTATTTT. Its translation is CATRGQGGRDTQYF.

This clonotype has a count of ten or more. This beta chain came through as a stray read in a library set up for alpha chains, and its size says little. The chain has TRBV20-1 and TRBJ1-1; 7 bases align to TRBD1. Trimming removed 5 bases from V and 0 bases from J; junction bases left unmatched: 12. Germline CDR1 DFQATT, CDR2 SNEGSKA (reference sequence). The CDR3 covers 16 residues. CDR3 in DNA: TGCAGTGCTGCCCAGGAGGGGGCTAAAATGAACACTGAAGCTTTCTTT. Translated: CSAAQEGAKMNTEAFF.

Remarks on this clonotype: This beta chain appears as a stray read in a library generated for alpha chains; its size is not informative. The genes are TRBV20-1 and TRBJ1-5; 7 bases agree with TRBD1. Germline trimming cut 3 bases from V and 2 bases from J; bases unmatched to any gene: 10. The germline V gene encodes CDR1 DFQATT and CDR2 SNEGSKA (reference sequence). The CDR3 is 16 residues long. The CDR3 region is CSASDTGTAGNQPQHF. The CDR3 bases are TGCAGTGCTAGCGATACCGGGACAGCCGGCAATCAGCCCCAGCATTTT.

This clonotype appeared many times. Within a library made for alpha chains, this beta chain is off target, and its count is uninformative. The chain joins TRBV20-1 to TRBJ1-6, with D unresolved. The V end lost 6 bases, the J end lost 7 bases, and 7 bases lay between the germline ends. CDR1 is DFQATT, CDR2 SNEGSKA, per germline (reference sequence). The CDR3 spans 11 residues. The CDR3 loop is CSALKNSPLHF. In DNA, the CDR3 is TGCAGTGCCCTAAAAAATTCACCCCTCCACTTT.

This clonotype has a count of ten or more. No DNA is shown, since the ends of the CDR3 on it are uncertain; the CDR3 is the one TCRdb lists. This beta chain is an off-target read within a library intended for alpha chains, so its frequency means little. V and J are TRBV28 and TRBJ1-1; the listed D gene, TRBD1, was not tested against the DNA. Germline lookup yields CDR1 MDHEN and CDR2 SYDVKM. The CDR3 length is 15 residues, termini included. CDR3 sequence reads: CASSSSSRGRAEAFF.

This clonotype was detected ten times or more. For a library built for alpha chains, this beta chain is a stray read; little rests on its size. This sequence joins TRBV6-2 or TRBV6-3 and TRBJ1-2; D unresolved. CDR1 and CDR2 (germline): MNHEY, SVGEGT. V lost 4 bases to trimming and J lost 7 bases, with 19 bases between them. This CDR3 has 15 amino acids. CDR3: CASSFSGLSRGGYTF. CDR3 coding DNA: TGTGCCAGCAGTTTCTCGGGCCTATCCCGGGGTGGCTACACCTTC.

Remarks on this clonotype: Because the library targeted alpha chains, this beta chain is an off-target read whose size means little. The rearrangement joins TRBV20-1 to TRBJ1-2; D is uncertain. V shed 2 bases and J shed 8 bases, with 15 bases lying between them. CDR1 is DFQATT, CDR2 SNEGSKA, per germline (reference sequence). CDR3 length: 13 residues. This CDR3 is CSARFPWVVGYTF. The CDR3 nucleotides are TGCAGTGCTAGATTCCCTTGGGTGGTGGGCTACACCTTC.

This clonotype was observed many times. The size of this beta chain means little, since it is a stray read in a library made for alpha chains. The chain is built from TRBV7-9 and TRBJ1-5, with 8 bases that match TRBD1. Germline CDR1 reads SEHNR; CDR2 reads FQNEAQ (reference sequence). This CDR3 contains 14 residues. After removal of 0 bases from V and 5 bases from J, the junction contained 0 bases not matched to a gene. The CDR3: CASSLATGDQPQHF. The CDR3 DNA follows: TGTGCCAGCAGCTTAGCGACAGGGGATCAGCCCCAGCATTTT.

In its sample, this clonotype was seen many times. Because this beta chain is a stray read in a library intended to capture alpha chains, its abundance should not be given much weight. The rearrangement joins TRBV20-1 to TRBJ2-7; 12 bases map to TRBD2. The CDR3 length is 16 residues. With 1 base clipped from V and 1 base from J, the junction kept 5 bases outside the gene matches. Per germline, CDR1 DFQATT and CDR2 SNEGSKA (reference sequence). The CDR3 sequence: CSARGGLAGFSYEQYF. In nucleotides, the CDR3 is TGCAGTGCTAGAGGAGGACTAGCGGGGTTTTCCTACGAGCAGTACTTC.

In its sample, this clonotype was seen a few times. A library prepared for alpha chains yielded this beta chain as an off-target read; its size is of little meaning. The chain employs TRBV24-1 and TRBJ2-5; D unclear. The CDR3 loop spans 13 amino acids. The germline CDR1 and CDR2 sequences are KGHDR and SFDVKD. V was cut by 9 bases and J by 6 bases, with 16 bases left in between. The CDR3: CATRSGRSQTQYF. CDR3 nucleotides: TGTGCCACCCGCTCAGGAAGGAGCCAGACCCAGTACTTC.

In its sample, this clonotype was seen many times. This beta chain came through as a stray read in a library set up for alpha chains, and its size says little. V gene TRBV7-2 combines with J gene TRBJ2-5; D gene ambiguous. Germline CDR1 SGHTA, CDR2 FQGNSA. V lost 1 base and J 5 bases, leaving 14 bases between the germline ends. The length of the CDR3 is 15 residues. Written as DNA, the CDR3 is TGTGCCAGCAGCTTAGTGGGTACAGTAACGGAGACCCAGTACTTC. Protein product: CASSLVGTVTETQYF.

This clonotype showed up many times. This beta chain is an unintended read in a library built for alpha chains; its size means little. V is TRBV5-1 and J is TRBJ2-2; TRBD1 or TRBD2 may be the D gene (7 bases each). V was shortened by 5 bases and J by 6 bases, with 17 bases between the two germline ends. CDR1 SGHRS and CDR2 YFSETQ come from the germline V gene. This CDR3 region has 15 residues. CDR3: CASRPDRAGAGELFF. The CDR3 nucleotides read TGCGCCAGCAGACCCGACAGGGCGGGGGCCGGGGAGCTGTTTTTT.

This clonotype has only one observation. Found in a library prepared for alpha chains, this beta chain is an off-target read, and its abundance has little meaning. The chain uses TRBV2 and TRBJ1-1; 10 positions agree with TRBD1. The V gene end was trimmed by 6 bases and the J gene end by 3 bases; junction bases not matched to a gene: 4. The CDR3 runs 14 residues. The germline V gene encodes CDR1 SNHLY and CDR2 FYNNEI. As DNA, the CDR3 is TGTGCCAGCAGCCCCGGGACAGGGGACACTGAAGCTTTCTTT. It translates to CASSPGTGDTEAFF.

This clonotype was seen at least ten times. This beta chain is an unintended read in a library built for alpha chains; its size means little. CDR3 protein: CASSPGRGGIQETQYF. The CDR3, as DNA: TGTGCCAGCAGTCCTGGCCGGGGGGGAATCCAAGAGACCCAGTACTTC. The chain links TRBV7-9 to TRBJ2-5; 8 bases agree with TRBD2. Trimming took 6 bases from V and 1 from J; bases not matched to a gene: 10. Germline assignment: CDR1 SEHNR and CDR2 FQNEAQ (reference sequence). The CDR3 spans 16 residues.

This clonotype was recorded many times. This beta chain is off target for a library built for alpha chains, so its abundance means little. This chain connects TRBV20-1 to TRBJ2-5, with TRBD2 as a possible D gene (5 bases). This CDR3 is built from 13 residues. Germline V gene sequence: CDR1 DFQATT, CDR2 SNEGSKA (reference sequence). V shed 6 bases and J shed 3 bases, with 14 bases lying between them. Here the CDR3 DNA reads TGCAGTGCACCGGACTGGACGAAAGAGACCCAGTACTTC. Translation: CSAPDWTKETQYF.

This clonotype was counted only a few times. Because the library targeted alpha chains, this beta chain is an off-target read whose size means little. The chain combines TRBV6-6 with TRBJ1-6; possible D gene TRBD1, 5 bases. V was pared by 0 bases and J by 8 bases, with 11 bases between. Germline lookup yields CDR1 MNHNY and CDR2 SVGAGI (reference sequence). The CDR3 is made up of 15 amino acids. The CDR3 nucleotides are TGTGCCAGCAGTTACTCTCAGGGTACCGATTCACCCCTCCACTTT. It codes for CASSYSQGTDSPLHF.

As concerns this clonotype: This beta chain appears as a stray read in a library generated for alpha chains; its size is not informative. V and J are TRBV4-2 and TRBJ2-2; TRBD2 matches at 9 bases. The CDR3 consists of 17 residues. J gave up 6 bases and V 0 bases, and 8 bases lay outside the gene matches. CDR1 LGHNA and CDR2 YNFKEQ come from the germline V gene. The CDR3 DNA is TGTGCCAGCAGCCAAGATAATGGCGGGGGGGCTCCCGGGGAGCTGTTTTTT. This sequence encodes CASSQDNGGGAPGELFF.

This clonotype was seen ten or more times. This beta chain is an unintended read in a library built for alpha chains; its size means little. This chain connects TRBV4-2 to TRBJ1-5; D ambiguous. The CDR3 contains 16 residues. The V gene's germline CDR1 is LGHNA and CDR2 YNFKEQ. Trimming took off 0 bases at V and 1 base at J, with 10 bases between the two ends. The CDR3 region is CASSQDPAQSNQPQHF. The CDR3 DNA follows: TGTGCCAGCAGCCAAGATCCCGCACAGAGCAATCAGCCCCAGCATTTT.

This clonotype has at least ten counts. This beta chain turned up in a library designed for alpha chains; as an off-target read, its abundance says little. V usage is TRBV24-1 and J usage is TRBJ2-3, with 9 bases matching TRBD2. CDR1 and CDR2 (germline): KGHDR, SFDVKD. This CDR3 has 17 residues. J was trimmed by 4 bases and V by 3 bases; bases with no gene match: 10. Here the CDR3 DNA reads TGTGCCACCAGTGATGTGCGAGCGGGGGGCGGCGCAGATACGCAGTATTTT. Protein product: CATSDVRAGGGADTQYF.